These T cell receptor beta chains were read from a single sample in a study of T cells after yellow fever vaccination. From the 5' RACE reads, TCRdb called clonotypes with MiXCR, one entry per CDR3 protein. This table holds just under 600,000 distinct CDR3 sequences, roughly 13% found once. Source: PBMCs, taken on the day of the yellow fever booster vaccination. Source of these receptors: a man aged 25 to 40 who received the YFV17D yellow fever vaccine. Both conserved end residues are trimmed from each CDR3.

TRBJ2-7,TRBV28,ASTRVAGATSYEQY
TRBJ1-1,TRBV12-3/TRBV12-4,ASSLGGGRVAEAF
TRBJ2-5,TRBV20-1,SASLDTFQETQY
TRBJ2-5,TRBV15,ATSRSRDRRTQY
TRBJ2-3,TRBV28,ASSAAGAVSTDTQY
TRBJ2-5,TRBV18,ASSWQEETQY
TRBJ2-5,TRBV7-2,ASSRQWAEGETQY
TRBJ2-1,TRBV27,ASSSSGSGNEQF
TRBJ2-5,TRBV9,ASSARDSSVETQY
TRBJ2-1,TRBV6-2/TRBV6-3,ASSSGSGND
TRBJ2-7,TRBV21-1,ASSKASNEQY
TRBJ1-2,TRBV28,ASSSDRVQGYT
TRBJ2-7,TRBV11-2,ASSTGQPYEQY